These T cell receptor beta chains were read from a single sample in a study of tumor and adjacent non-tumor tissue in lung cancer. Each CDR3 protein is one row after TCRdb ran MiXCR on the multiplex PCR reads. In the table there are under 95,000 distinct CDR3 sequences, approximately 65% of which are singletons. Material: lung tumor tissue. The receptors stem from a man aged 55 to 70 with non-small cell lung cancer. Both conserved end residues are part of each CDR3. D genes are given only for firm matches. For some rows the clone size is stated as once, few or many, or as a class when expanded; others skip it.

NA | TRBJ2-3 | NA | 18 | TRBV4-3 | CTSSQVSAEATNTDTQYF | TGCACCAGCAGCCAAGTCTCGGCGGAGGCGACAAACACAGATACACAGTATTTT
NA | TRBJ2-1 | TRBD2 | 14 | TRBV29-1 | CSAVLAGSYSEQFF | TGCAGCGCTGTACTAGCGGGTTCCTACAGCGAGCAGTTCTTC
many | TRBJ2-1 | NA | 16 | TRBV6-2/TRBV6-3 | CASSYSSRIVQNEQFF | TGTGCCAGCAGTTACTCGAGTAGGATCGTCCAGAATGAGCAGTTCTTC
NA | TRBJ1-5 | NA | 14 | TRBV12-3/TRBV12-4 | CAGSFSGNNQPQHF | TGTGCCGGCAGTTTTTCAGGTAACAATCAGCCCCAGCACTTT
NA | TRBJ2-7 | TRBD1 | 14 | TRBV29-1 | CSDVGTGEPYEQYF | TGCAGTGATGTAGGGACAGGCGAACCATACGAGCAGTACTTC
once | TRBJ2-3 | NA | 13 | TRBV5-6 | CASSSTLADTKYF | TGTGCCAGCAGCTCCACTTTAGCAGATACAAAGTATTTT
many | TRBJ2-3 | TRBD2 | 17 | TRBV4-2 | CASSQQVLAGEADTQYF | TGTGCCAGCAGCCAACAAGTACTAGCGGGAGAAGCAGATACGCAGTATTTT
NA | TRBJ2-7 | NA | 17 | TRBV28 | CASSFSVRRTNSYEQYF | TGTGCCAGCAGTTTTTCGGTGAGACGTACAAACTCCTACGAGCAGTACTTC
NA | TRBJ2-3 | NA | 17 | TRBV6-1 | CSSRESATGNVRDTQYF | TGTTCCAGCAGGGAATCGGCTACTGGGAATGTGAGAGATACGCAGTATTTT
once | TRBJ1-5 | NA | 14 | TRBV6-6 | CASSYLGDNQPQHF | TGTGCAAGCAGTTACCTGGGGGATAATCAGCCCCAGCATTTT
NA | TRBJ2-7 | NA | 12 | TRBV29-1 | CSVATEPYVQYF | TGTAGCGTTGCTACAGAACCCTACGTGCAGTACTTC
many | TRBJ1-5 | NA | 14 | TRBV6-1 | CASSPSTVPGPQHF | TGTGCCAGCAGCCCCTCGACAGTTCCCGGGCCCCAGCATTTT
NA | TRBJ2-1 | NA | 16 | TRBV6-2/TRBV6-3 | CASSTPIIAEDSEQFF | TGTGCTAGCAGCACCCCGATAATAGCGGAGGACAGTGAGCAGTTCTTC
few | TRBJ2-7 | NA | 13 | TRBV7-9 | CASTRTWKNEQYF | TGTGCCAGCACCAGGACATGGAAAAACGAGCAGTACTTC
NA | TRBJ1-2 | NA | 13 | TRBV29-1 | CSVGIQGNYGYTF | TGCAGCGTTGGAATACAGGGCAACTATGGCTACACCTTC
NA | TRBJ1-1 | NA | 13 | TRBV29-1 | CSAGGWRYTEAFF | TGCAGCGCCGGGGGCTGGCGCTACACTGAAGCTTTCTTT
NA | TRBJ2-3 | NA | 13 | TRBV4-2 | CASSPPSNQPQYF | TGTGCCAGCAGCCCACCTAGCAATCAGCCCCAGTATTTT
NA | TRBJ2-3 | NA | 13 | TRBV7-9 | CASCLALRDMQYF | TGTGCCAGCTGCTTAGCGCTAAGAGACATGCAGTATTTT
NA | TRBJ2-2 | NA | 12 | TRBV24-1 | CITGQNTGELFF | TGTATCACAGGACAGAACACCGGGGAGCTGTTTTTT
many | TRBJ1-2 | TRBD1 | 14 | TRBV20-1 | CSADSGQGTYGYTF | TGCAGTGCTGATTCTGGACAGGGGACGTATGGCTACACCTTC
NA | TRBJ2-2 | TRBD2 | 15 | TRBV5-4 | CASSSAGESTGELFF | TGTGCCAGCAGCTCAGCGGGGGAGAGCACCGGGGAGCTGTTTTTT
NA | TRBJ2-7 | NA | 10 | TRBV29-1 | CSAGSYEQYF | TGCAGCGCCGGGAGCTACGAGCAGTACTTC
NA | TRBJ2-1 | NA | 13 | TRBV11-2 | CASSQRPGNEQFF | TGTGCCAGCAGTCAGAGACCAGGAAATGAGCAGTTCTTC
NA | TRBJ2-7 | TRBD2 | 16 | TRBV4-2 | CASSQDPQAGGYEQNF | TGTGCAAGCAGCCAAGATCCACAAGCGGGAGGCTACGAGCAGAACTTC
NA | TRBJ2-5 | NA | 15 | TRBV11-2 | CAGSLQGGTQETQYF | TGTGCCGGCAGCCTCCAGGGTGGGACACAGGAGACCCAGTACTTC
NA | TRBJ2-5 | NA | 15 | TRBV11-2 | CANNLDHLGGETQYF | TGTGCCAACAACTTAGATCACCTGGGGGGAGAGACCCAGTACTTC
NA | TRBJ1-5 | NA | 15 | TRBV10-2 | CASSEGAGWDQPQHF | TGCGCCAGCAGTGAGGGGGCAGGGTGGGATCAGCCCCAGCATTTT
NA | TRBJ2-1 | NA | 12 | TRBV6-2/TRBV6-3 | CASGYCGNEQFF | TGTGCCAGCGGTTACTGTGGTAATGAGCAGTTCTTC
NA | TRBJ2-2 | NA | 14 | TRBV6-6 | CATLTSSNAGELHF | TGTGCCACCCTGACTAGTTCGAACGCCGGGGAGCTGCATTTT
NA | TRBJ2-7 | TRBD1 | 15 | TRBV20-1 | CSAGDRAGGFYEQYF | TGCAGTGCTGGAGATCGGGCAGGGGGCTTTTACGAGCAGTACTTC
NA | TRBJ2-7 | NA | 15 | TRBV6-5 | CASNYGRVDSYEQYF | TGTGCCAGCAATTACGGGAGAGTTGACTCCTACGAGCAGTACTTC
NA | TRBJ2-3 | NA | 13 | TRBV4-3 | CASIQDRTDTQYF | TGCGCCAGCATCCAAGATCGCACAGATACGCAGTATTTT
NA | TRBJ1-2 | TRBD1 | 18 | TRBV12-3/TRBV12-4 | CASSLWQGRTGVYYGYTF | TGTGCCAGCAGTTTGTGGCAAGGCAGGACAGGGGTGTACTATGGCTACACCTTC
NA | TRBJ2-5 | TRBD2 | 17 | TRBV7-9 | CASSLRRLSSGAETQYF | TGTGCCAGCAGCTTAAGGAGACTGTCTAGCGGGGCGGAGACCCAGTACTTC
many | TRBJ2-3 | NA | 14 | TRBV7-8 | CASSLGGTTDTQYF | TGTGCCAGCAGCTTAGGGGGGACAACAGATACGCAGTATTTT
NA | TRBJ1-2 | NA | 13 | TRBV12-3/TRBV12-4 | CASTLSLHGGYTF | TGTGCCAGCACCCTTAGCCTGCATGGTGGCTACACCTTC
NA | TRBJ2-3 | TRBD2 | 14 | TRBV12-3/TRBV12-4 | CASSTQRGTDTQYF | TGTGCCAGTAGCACTCAGCGGGGGACAGATACGCAGTATTTT
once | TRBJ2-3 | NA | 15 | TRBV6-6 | CASSYLATNIDTQYF | TGTGCCAGCAGTTACCTCGCGACTAACATAGATACGCAGTATTTT
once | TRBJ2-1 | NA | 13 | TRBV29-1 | CSVRSGGNNEQSF | TGCAGCGTAAGGTCCGGTGGTAACAATGAGCAGTCCTTC
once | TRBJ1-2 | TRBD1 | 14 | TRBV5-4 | CASSLIQGARDYAF | TGTGCCAGCAGCTTGATACAGGGGGCGCGGGACTACGCCTTC
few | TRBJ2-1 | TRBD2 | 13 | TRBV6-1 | CAINLAGLDEQFF | TGTGCCATCAACCTAGCGGGGCTCGATGAGCAATTCTTC
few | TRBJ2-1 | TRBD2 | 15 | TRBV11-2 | CASSSVGGRASEQFF | TGTGCTAGCAGCTCCGTCGGCGGGAGGGCGAGTGAGCAGTTCTTC
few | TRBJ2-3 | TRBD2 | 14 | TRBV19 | CASKASGDTDTQYF | TGTGCCAGTAAGGCTAGCGGGGACACAGATACGCAGTATTTT
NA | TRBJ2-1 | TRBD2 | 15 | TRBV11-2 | CAGGPGGSNRNDQFF | TGTGCCGGCGGCCCGGGGGGTAGCAATAGGAATGATCAGTTCTTC
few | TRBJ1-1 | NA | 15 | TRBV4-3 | CASSQELGVNTEASF | TGCGCTAGCAGCCAAGAATTAGGAGTTAACACTGAAGCTTCCTTT
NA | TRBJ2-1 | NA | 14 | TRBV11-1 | CASNFIGRQEEHFF | TGTGCCAGCAACTTCATCGGGAGACAGGAGGAGCATTTCTTC
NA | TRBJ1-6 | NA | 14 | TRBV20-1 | CSARSAGYNSPLHF | TGCAGTGCTAGGTCGGCCGGCTATAATTCACCCCTCCACTTT
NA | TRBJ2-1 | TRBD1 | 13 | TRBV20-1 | CSTRGTGVNEQFF | TGCAGTACTAGAGGGACAGGAGTGAATGAGCAGTTCTTC
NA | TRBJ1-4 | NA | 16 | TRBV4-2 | CADTPRDIGFNEKLFF | TGTGCCGACACGCCGCGGGACATCGGGTTTAATGAAAAACTGTTTTTT
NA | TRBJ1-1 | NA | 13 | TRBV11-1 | CASTRSQNTESFF | TGTGCCAGCACCCGGTCCCAGAACACTGAATCCTTCTTT
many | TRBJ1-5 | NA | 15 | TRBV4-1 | CASSQDGGSNQPQHF | TGCGCCAGCAGCCAAGACGGGGGTAGCAATCAGCCCCAGCATTTT
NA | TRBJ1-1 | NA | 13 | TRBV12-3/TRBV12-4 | CASSQSGVRRAFF | TGTGCCAGTAGCCAATCGGGAGTGAGGAGAGCTTTCTTT